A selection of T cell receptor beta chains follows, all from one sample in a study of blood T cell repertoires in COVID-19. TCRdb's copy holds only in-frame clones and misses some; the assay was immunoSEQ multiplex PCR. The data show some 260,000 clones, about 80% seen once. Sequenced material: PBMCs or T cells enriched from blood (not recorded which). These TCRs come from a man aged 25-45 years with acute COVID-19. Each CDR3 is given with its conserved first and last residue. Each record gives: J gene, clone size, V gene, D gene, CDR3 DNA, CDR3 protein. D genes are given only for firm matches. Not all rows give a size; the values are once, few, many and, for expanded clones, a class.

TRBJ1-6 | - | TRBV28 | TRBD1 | TGTGCCAGCAGGGTAACGACAGGGATCTTCGGATCACCCCTCCACTTT | CASRVTTGIFGSPLHF
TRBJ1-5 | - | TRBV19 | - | TGTGCCAGTAGGGAAACTGGACTAGGCAATCAGCCCCAGCATTTT | CASRETGLGNQPQHF
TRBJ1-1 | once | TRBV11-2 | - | TGTGCCAGCAGCTTATCCTTGAACACTGAAGCTTTCTTT | CASSLSLNTEAFF
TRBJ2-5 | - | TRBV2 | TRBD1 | TGTGCCAGCAGCCGAATTAGGGGACAGGGATCAGAGACCCAGTACTTC | CASSRIRGQGSETQYF
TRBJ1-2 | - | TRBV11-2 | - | TGTGCCAGCAGCTTATCCCCCCCCGGTGGCTACACCTTC | CASSLSPPGGYTF
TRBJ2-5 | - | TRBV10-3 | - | TGTGCCATCAGTGATCAGGGTAGGGCTTCTAAGGAGACCCAGTACTTC | CAISDQGRASKETQYF
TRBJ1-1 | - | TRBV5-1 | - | TGCGCCAGCAGCCTCGGTGATGGGAACACTGAAGCTTTCTTT | CASSLGDGNTEAFF
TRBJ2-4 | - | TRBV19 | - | TGTGCCAGTAGTATTAACAGAGCACTAGCCAAAAACATTCAGTACTTC | CASSINRALAKNIQYF
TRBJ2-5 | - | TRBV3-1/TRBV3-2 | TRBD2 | TGTGCCAGCAGTTATGGTAGCTTTCCGGGACTAGCGGAAGAGACCCAGTACTTC | CASSYGSFPGLAEETQYF
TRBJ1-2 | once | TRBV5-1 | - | TGCGCCAGCAGCCCGGCGGTGACGGAGGGTGGCTACACCTTC | CASSPAVTEGGYTF
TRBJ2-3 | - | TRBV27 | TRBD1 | TGTGCCAGCAGTTTCAACAGGGGAACAGATACGCAGTATTTT | CASSFNRGTDTQYF
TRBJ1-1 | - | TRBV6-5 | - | TGTGCCAGCAGCTCTGGGCCTTCGAACACTGAAGCTTTCTTT | CASSSGPSNTEAFF
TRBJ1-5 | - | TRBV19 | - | TGTGCCAGTAGTCTGGGGAGTTTTCGACGCAATCAGCCCCAGCATTTT | CASSLGSFRRNQPQHF
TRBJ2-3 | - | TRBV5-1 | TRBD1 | TGCGCCAGCAGCCCGGACAGGGTAATAGATACGCAGTATTTT | CASSPDRVIDTQYF
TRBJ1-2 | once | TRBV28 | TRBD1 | TGTGCCAGCAGTCCGGGACAGGGGGGCAATGGCTACACCTTC | CASSPGQGGNGYTF
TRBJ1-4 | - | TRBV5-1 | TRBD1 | TGCGCCAGCAGCTTAAGGACAGGGGGAGAGAATGAAAAACTGTTTTTT | CASSLRTGGENEKLFF
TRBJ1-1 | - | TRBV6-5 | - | TGTGCCAGCAGTTACTCGCGCCCACCTCCTGAAGCTTTCTTT | CASSYSRPPPEAFF
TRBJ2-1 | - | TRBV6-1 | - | TGTGCCAGCAGTGAGTACGGACAGAACCTATACAATGAGCAGTTCTTC | CASSEYGQNLYNEQFF
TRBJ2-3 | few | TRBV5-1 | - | TGTGCCAGCAGCTTGCGTGGGCTCTCCACAGATACGCAGTATTTT | CASSLRGLSTDTQYF
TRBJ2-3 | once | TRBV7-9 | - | TGTGCCAGCAGCTTAACGGAGCGGAGCACAGATACGCAGTATTTT | CASSLTERSTDTQYF
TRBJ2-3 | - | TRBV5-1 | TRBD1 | TGTGCCAGCAGCAGGGGGACAGGGCTCACAGATACGCAGTATTTT | CASSRGTGLTDTQYF
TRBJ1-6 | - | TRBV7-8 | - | TGTGCCAGCAGCTTAACTTACCAGGGGAGTTTTGATTCACCCCTCCACTTT | CASSLTYQGSFDSPLHF
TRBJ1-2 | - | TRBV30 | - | TGTGCCTGGATGAGCAGGGTCGGCTACACCTTC | CAWMSRVGYTF
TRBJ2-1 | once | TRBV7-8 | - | TGTGCCAGCAGCAGGCGGCAGAGCGTGAATGAGCAGTTCTTC | CASSRRQSVNEQFF
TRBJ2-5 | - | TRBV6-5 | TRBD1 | TGTGCCAGCAGTTACCTGGGACAGTACAATTTACAGTACTTC | CASSYLGQYNLQYF
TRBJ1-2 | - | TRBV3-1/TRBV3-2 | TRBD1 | TGTGCCAGCAGCCAAGTACGAGTTGGGGGGACAGGGGTACGTGGCTACACCTTC | CASSQVRVGGTGVRGYTF
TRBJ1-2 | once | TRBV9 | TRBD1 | TGTGCCAGCAGCCCGGGGGACAGGTCCGGAGGGGGCTACACCTTC | CASSPGDRSGGGYTF
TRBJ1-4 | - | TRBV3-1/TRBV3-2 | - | TGTGCCAGCAGCCAACTGAGTGAAAAACTGTTTTTT | CASSQLSEKLFF
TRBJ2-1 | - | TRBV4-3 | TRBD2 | TGCGCCAGCAGCCAAGATTGGTTGACTAGCGGCTACAATGAGCAGTTCTTC | CASSQDWLTSGYNEQFF
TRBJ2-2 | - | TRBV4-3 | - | TGCGCCAGCAGCCGCCCTATATCCGGGGAGCTGTTTTTT | CASSRPISGELFF
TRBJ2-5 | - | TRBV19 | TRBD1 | TGTGCCTCCGGGACAGGACACCAAGAGACCCAGTACTTC | CASGTGHQETQYF
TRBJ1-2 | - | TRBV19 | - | TGTGCCAGTAGTAGGACAGCTAACTATGGCTACACCTTC | CASSRTANYGYTF
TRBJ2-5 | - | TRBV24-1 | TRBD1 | TGTGCCACCAGTGGGACAGGGGAGGGGGAGACCCAGTACTTC | CATSGTGEGETQYF
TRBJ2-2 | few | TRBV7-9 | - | TGTGCCAGCAGCTACCGGACAAACACCGGGGAGCTGTTTTTT | CASSYRTNTGELFF
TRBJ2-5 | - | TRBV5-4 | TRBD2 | TGTGCCAGCAGCGCCGGAGGGAGGGAAGAGACCCAGTACTTC | CASSAGGREETQYF
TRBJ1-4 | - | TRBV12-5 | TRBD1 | TGTGCTAGTGGCAGGGGGACAGGGGTTGGGGAAAAACTGTTTTTT | CASGRGTGVGEKLFF